These T cell receptor beta chains were read from a single sample in a study of response to subunit inactivated influenza vaccine. TCRdb fed the RT-PCR reads into MiXCR, producing one record per CDR3 protein. The table has roughly 700,000 distinct CDR3 sequences, roughly 14% seen once. The sequenced sample was PBMCs from blood, obtained 14 to 15 days before vaccination. These receptors all stem from a man in his forties or fifties who received an inactivated influenza vaccine. CDR3s include the opening cysteine and the closing phenylalanine or tryptophan. The D gene is left open where the match is weak. Not all rows give a size; the values are once, few, many and, for expanded clones, a class.

TRBD1 TRBJ2-2 TRBV28 - CASGPHVRGLFTGELFF TGTGCCAGCGGCCCGCATGTGAGGGGGCTATTCACCGGGGAGCTGTTTTTT
- TRBJ2-2 TRBV18 - CASSPRDGSPNTGELFF TGTGCCAGCTCACCAAGGGACGGGAGCCCCAACACCGGGGAGCTGTTTTTT
- TRBJ2-7 TRBV7-2 many CASSLGPAFYEQYF TGTGCCAGCAGCCTGGGACCAGCCTTCTACGAGCAGTACTTC
TRBD1 TRBJ1-6 TRBV3-1 - CASSQGQGPFSPLHF TGTGCCAGCAGCCAAGGACAGGGGCCGTTCTCACCCCTCCACTTT
- TRBJ2-5 TRBV28 few CASSRTGPETQYF TGTGCCAGCAGCCGAACAGGGCCAGAGACCCAGTACTTC
- TRBJ1-1 TRBV7-2 few CASRQTSVNTEAFF TGTGCCAGCAGACAGACATCGGTGAACACTGAAGCTTTCTTT
- TRBJ1-1 TRBV29-1 few CSVGSFRAEAFF TGCAGCGTTGGGTCCTTCCGGGCTGAAGCTTTCTTT
- TRBJ2-2 TRBV29-1 many CSAGTPNTGELFF TGCAGCGCCGGGACACCGAACACCGGGGAGCTGTTTTTT
- TRBJ2-1 TRBV5-1 - CASSLVIGGNNEQFF TGCGCCAGCAGCTTGGTTATCGGGGGAAACAATGAGCAGTTCTTC
- TRBJ1-5 TRBV4-1 - CASSQGPPGSQPQHF TGCGCCAGCAGCCAAGGCCCCCCGGGGAGTCAGCCCCAGCATTTT
TRBD2 TRBJ2-5 TRBV10-3 - CAIRGTSGGQETQYF TGTGCCATCAGGGGGACTAGCGGGGGGCAAGAGACCCAGTACTTC
- TRBJ2-3 TRBV7-9 - CASSPTGIGADTQYF TGTGCCAGCAGCCCCACTGGCATCGGGGCAGATACGCAGTATTTT
TRBD1 TRBJ2-2 TRBV20-1 - CSATKGAHTGELFF TGCAGTGCCACCAAGGGGGCACATACCGGGGAGCTGTTTTTT
- TRBJ1-2 TRBV5-1 - CASSAQQGVGYTF TGCGCCAGCAGCGCCCAACAGGGAGTGGGCTACACCTTC
- TRBJ1-2 TRBV5-1 few CASSLSGVSGYTF TGCGCCAGCAGCTTGTCCGGGGTCAGCGGCTACACCTTC
- TRBJ2-5 TRBV7-6 - CASSLGTYRQETQYF TGTGCCAGCAGCTTAGGGACTTACCGACAAGAGACCCAGTACTTC
- TRBJ2-7 TRBV5-5 few CASSFSFLTSYEQYF TGTGCCAGCAGCTTTAGCTTCCTAACTTCCTACGAGCAGTACTTC
- TRBJ2-1 TRBV27 few CASSPGLSRDEQFF TGTGCCAGCAGTCCGGGACTCTCCAGGGATGAGCAGTTCTTC
- TRBJ2-7 TRBV10-3 - CAISVDTPEDEQYF TGTGCCATCAGTGTGGACACACCAGAGGACGAGCAGTACTTC
TRBD2 TRBJ2-1 TRBV9 - CASSAHSGSGYWDNEQFF TGTGCCAGCAGCGCTCATAGCGGGAGTGGATACTGGGACAATGAGCAGTTCTTC
TRBD1 TRBJ2-7 TRBV7-9 few CASSSTRDRGYEQYF TGTGCCAGCAGTTCAACGCGGGACAGGGGGTACGAGCAGTACTTC
- TRBJ2-3 TRBV27 - CASSTRDSTDTQYF TGTGCCAGCAGTACACGGGACAGCACAGATACGCAGTATTTT
TRBD2 TRBJ2-3 TRBV7-2 many CASSLPSGTSGGSQYF TGTGCCAGCAGCTTGCCCTCCGGGACTAGCGGGGGATCGCAGTATTTT
TRBD1 TRBJ2-1 TRBV28 many CASSSWTGGNPNEQFF TGTGCCAGCAGTTCTTGGACAGGGGGAAACCCCAATGAGCAGTTCTTC
- TRBJ1-4 TRBV20-1 few CSARDVPDGRDWEKLFF TGCAGTGCTAGAGATGTACCCGACGGACGGGACTGGGAAAAACTGTTTTTT
- TRBJ2-1 TRBV20-1 - CSANGPSYNEQFF TGCAGTGCTAACGGTCCCTCCTACAATGAGCAGTTCTTC
- TRBJ2-7 TRBV6-2/TRBV6-3 few CASRATNPTTYEQYF TGTGCCAGCAGAGCAACAAATCCCACAACCTACGAGCAGTACTTC
- TRBJ2-6 TRBV6-1 - CASSARSRGVWANVLTF TGTGCCAGCAGTGCCCGGAGTAGAGGGGTGTGGGCCAACGTCCTGACTTTC
- TRBJ1-1 TRBV6-2/TRBV6-3 few CASSYGEVAAFF TGTGCCAGCAGTTACGGCGAGGTAGCTGCTTTCTTT
TRBD2 TRBJ2-7 TRBV20-1 - CSARAQTSGRAMPGEQYF TGCAGTGCTAGAGCCCAGACTAGCGGGAGGGCGATGCCGGGCGAGCAGTACTTC
- TRBJ2-3 TRBV4-3 - CASSQGGPYSTDTQYF TGCGCCAGCAGCCAAGGTGGACCATATAGCACAGATACGCAGTATTTT
- TRBJ2-7 TRBV29-1 - CSVRQIETGPYEQYF TGCAGCGTCCGGCAGATTGAGACAGGACCCTACGAGCAGTACTTC
- TRBJ2-5 TRBV29-1 many CSLRGGFQETQYF TGCAGCCTTAGGGGCGGATTCCAAGAGACCCAGTACTTC
TRBD1 TRBJ2-7 TRBV25-1 few CASSHGTGGSPYEQYF TGTGCCAGCAGTCACGGGACAGGGGGTTCTCCCTACGAGCAGTACTTC
- TRBJ2-7 TRBV4-3 few CASSLALWVEQYF TGCGCCAGCAGCCTGGCTCTTTGGGTCGAGCAGTACTTC
TRBD1 TRBJ2-7 TRBV12-3/TRBV12-4 - CASSPGQVNEQYF TGTGCCAGCAGTCCGGGACAGGTGAACGAGCAGTACTTC
- TRBJ2-1 TRBV7-8 - CASSLAVGVYNEQFF TGTGCCAGCAGCTTAGCGGTAGGGGTTTACAATGAGCAGTTCTTC
- TRBJ2-6 TRBV10-3 - CAISESKGPTLSGANVLTF TGTGCCATCAGTGAGTCGAAGGGACCTACACTCTCTGGGGCCAACGTCCTGACTTTC
- TRBJ2-1 TRBV5-1 many CASSLGDFSYNEQFF TGCGCCAGCAGCTTGGGGGACTTCTCCTACAATGAGCAGTTCTTC
- TRBJ2-2 TRBV4-2 many CASSQDRSNTGELFF TGTGCCAGCAGCCAAGACAGGTCCAATACCGGGGAGCTGTTTTTT
TRBD2 TRBJ2-1 TRBV9 - CASSVSGTHIDEQFF TGTGCCAGCAGCGTAAGCGGGACTCATATCGATGAGCAGTTCTTC
TRBD1 TRBJ2-4 TRBV5-1 many CASRATGQGGNIQYF TGCGCCAGCAGAGCCACGGGACAGGGTGGAAACATTCAGTACTTC
- TRBJ2-4 TRBV7-2 - CASSPSGNIQYF TGTGCCAGCAGCCCCTCGGGAAACATTCAGTACTTC
- TRBJ2-7 TRBV3-1 few CASSPGVSRVHEQYF TGTGCCAGCAGCCCCGGGGTATCGAGGGTTCACGAGCAGTACTTC
- TRBJ2-2 TRBV6-2/TRBV6-3 few CASGGQLPKTGELFF TGTGCCAGCGGGGGACAACTACCTAAAACCGGGGAGCTGTTTTTT
- TRBJ2-7 TRBV20-1 - CSASPPGGSYEQYF TGCAGTGCTTCCCCCCCAGGGGGGTCCTACGAGCAGTACTTC
TRBD2 TRBJ2-2 TRBV5-6 few CAGQPPQGRTSGTNTGELFF TGTGCCGGGCAGCCCCCTCAGGGGCGGACTAGCGGGACGAACACCGGGGAGCTGTTTTTT
TRBD2 TRBJ2-5 TRBV6-5 - CASSYTGTTPGGTQYF TGTGCCAGCAGTTATACCGGGACTACCCCCGGTGGGACCCAGTACTTC
- TRBJ2-1 TRBV3-1 few CASSDRVFYSSYNEQFF TGTGCCAGCAGCGACCGGGTCTTCTATAGCTCCTACAATGAGCAGTTCTTC
TRBD1 TRBJ2-1 TRBV15 - CATSRVGTGAVEQFF TGTGCCACCAGCAGAGTGGGGACAGGGGCCGTTGAGCAGTTCTTC
TRBD1 TRBJ1-1 TRBV30 - CAWSIGTARTEAFF TGTGCCTGGAGTATCGGGACAGCCAGAACTGAAGCTTTCTTT
- TRBJ2-5 TRBV7-2 - CASSRATEETQYF TGTGCCAGCAGCCGCGCAACGGAAGAGACCCAGTACTTC
TRBD2 TRBJ2-5 TRBV7-6 - CASSPGLVRETQYF TGTGCCAGCAGCCCTGGACTAGTTCGGGAGACCCAGTACTTC
- TRBJ2-7 TRBV5-1 many CASSLTGRPPYEQYF TGCGCCAGCAGCTTAACCGGGAGACCCCCCTACGAGCAGTACTTC
TRBD2 TRBJ2-1 TRBV28 - CASSRPSGRNYNEQFF TGTGCCAGCAGCCGACCTAGCGGGAGGAACTACAATGAGCAGTTCTTC
- TRBJ2-2 TRBV25-1 few CASSEFGLAINTGELFF TGTGCCAGCAGTGAGTTCGGTCTAGCGATTAACACCGGGGAGCTGTTTTTT
TRBD2 TRBJ2-6 TRBV10-3 few CAALSSGGDSGANVLTF TGTGCCGCCCTTTCTAGCGGGGGAGACTCTGGGGCCAACGTCCTGACTTTC
TRBD1 TRBJ2-1 TRBV7-3 - CASSPLRRPGGYNEQFF TGTGCCAGCAGCCCGCTAAGGCGGCCAGGGGGCTACAATGAGCAGTTCTTC
- TRBJ1-4 TRBV27 many CASSSSGWRNEKLFF TGTGCCAGCAGTTCCTCGGGATGGCGTAATGAAAAACTGTTTTTT